A single TCR beta chain is shown here with its context. This clonotype is medium-sized (0.01 to 0.1%) in terms of sample share. No base qualities exist here, and no much larger clone lies one base off it. From the cysteine through the phenylalanine, the CDR3 covers 16 amino acids. This entry keeps only the CDR3 DNA: 48 bases, framed from base 1. V is cut by 2 bases and J by 4 bases, and the space between the germline ends is 17 bases. The germline V gene sets CDR1 to SGHRS and CDR2 to YFSETQ. The source of the sample is a study of Japanese encephalitis immunity and Zika vaccine responses (dated by TCRdb to about 2021). With respect to the entire study: Three 5.0 ug doses of alum-adjuvanted ZPIV were administered to included participants at weeks 0, 4 and 28. For stimulation, either ZIKV structural-protein peptide pools divided into flavivirus-conserved and non-conserved sets were used, or JEV or YFV peptides matching the pre-vaccination. In addition, the TCR repertoires of a few flavivirus-naive individuals were analyzed at weeks 2, 6 and 52 after ZPIV vaccination began. For TCR sequencing, six or seven representative participants were chosen from each pre-vaccination group, with samples at week 0 (after pre-vaccination, before ZPIV) and week 52. A two-dose regimen of JEV vaccine (IXIARO), with doses given 28 days apart, was administered to fewer than 15 participants two to three months before the first ZPIV dose. The study tested whether prior Japanese encephalitis virus (JEV) or yellow fever virus (YFV) vaccination shaped CD4 T cell responses to the Zika vaccine. Before ZPIV, approximately eleven participants got a single dose of YFV vaccine (YF-VAX), while under ten participants were flavivirus-naive. ZIKV peptides were 15-mers overlapping by 11 residues, selected for NetMHCpan/NetMHCII-predicted epitopes with affinity below 50 nM.

The full study reports these points: The samples grouped by participant and showed no similarity across individuals, which suggests that no public TCRs were detected. Repertoire similarity across time-points and stimulations was higher in JEV-pre-vaccinated donors than in YFV-pre-vaccinated donors, indicating more clonotypes shared between ZIKV and JEV stimulation. CD8 T cell responses of very low magnitude were detected against ZIKV peptide pools and were observed in only a few individuals. Peptide-pool deconvolution was not performed because of sample size limitations, and consequently the individual peptides driving cross-reactive responses were not identified. Only a subset of trial participants with three doses and adequate samples was analyzed, not the entire vaccinated cohort. After ZPIV, a significant decrease in repertoire richness of CD4 T cells responding to conserved ZIKV epitopes was observed in JEV-pre-vaccinated donors.

Library creation used 5' RACE. Before sequencing, the TCRbeta libraries were pooled in proportion to the number of cells sorted for each library. Total RNA was extracted from sorted cells with RNAzol RT, and cDNA was synthesized with an oligo(dT) primer and a template-switching oligo. The TCRbeta V-CDR3-J region was amplified by PCR between a SMARTer oligo primer and a TCRbeta constant-region primer using Kapa HiFi. A second PCR added Illumina adaptors and sample-specific index barcodes, with HighPrep bead cleanup and Bioanalyzer confirmation of a roughly 650 bp band. Sequencing of the libraries was done on an Illumina MiSeq using 2x151 bp paired-end reads. Under the source paper's analysis protocol: An in-house Java program demultiplexed the reads, and MiXCR assigned TCRbeta annotations and counted clonotypes. Repertoire overlap was measured with Morisita-Horn indices from the R package vegan, along with UPGMA clustering and Circos plots of recurring clonotypes. Shannon diversity and richness were normalized to the highest possible value given the input cell numbers, yielding values from 0 to 1. MUSCLE was used to align CDR3beta sequences, SeqinR to compute distances, and R to plot multidimensional scaling. The public reads were quality trimmed at Q25 with fastp and then assembled into clones with MiXCR by TCRdb, keeping productive beta chains. Merged by CDR3 protein, the rows form single entries marked with the most common genes and DNA. The V and J calls, along with clone size, are taken from TCRdb and not from the paper's own processing. Here the sample has over a thousand distinct CDR3 sequences; approximately 3.1% occur a single time. Roughly 17% of the sample belongs to the ten largest clones.

PBMCs were labeled with CellTrace CFSE and were cultured for 5 to 7 days in RPMI containing approximately 8.5% human serum plus peptide pools at around 0.97 ug/mL each. Unfixed proliferating CD4 T cells were sorted on a BD FACSAria as live CD56-CD19-CD16-CD3+CD4+ CFSE-low cells. The enrolled adults were healthy, and microneutralization screening showed them to be seronegative for ZIKV, JEV, YFV, DENV and WNV. The samples were taken from a phase 1, double-blinded, randomized, placebo-controlled trial testing an alum-adjuvanted Zika purified-inactivated virus (ZPIV) vaccine. Peripheral blood mononuclear cells were isolated using a standard procedure and then kept frozen in liquid nitrogen until they were used.

Source: antigen-activated CD4+ T cells from blood, cultured, taken during a Zika inactivated vaccine study. In this chain, TRBV5-1 is recombined with TRBJ2-3, with TRBD1 perhaps the D gene, on 6 matching bases. The receptor was isolated from an adult man who received an inactivated Zika virus vaccine. In nucleotides, the sequence is TGCGCCAGCAGCTTTCAGGGGCCCAGGGGCTCAGATACGCAGTATTTT. Its protein is CASSFQGPRGSDTQYF.